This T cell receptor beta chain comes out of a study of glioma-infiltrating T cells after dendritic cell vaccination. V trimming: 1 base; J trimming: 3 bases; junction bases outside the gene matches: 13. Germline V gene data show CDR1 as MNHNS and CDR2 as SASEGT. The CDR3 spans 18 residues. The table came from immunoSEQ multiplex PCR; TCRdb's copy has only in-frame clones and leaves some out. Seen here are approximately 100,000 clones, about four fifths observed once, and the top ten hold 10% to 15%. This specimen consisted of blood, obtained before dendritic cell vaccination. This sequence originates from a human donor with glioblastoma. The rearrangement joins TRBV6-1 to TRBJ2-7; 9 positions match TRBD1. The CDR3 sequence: CASSEGDREYPLYYEQYF. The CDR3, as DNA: TGTGCCAGCAGTGAAGGGGACAGGGAGTACCCCCTCTACTACGAGCAGTACTTC.